The 30 T cell receptor beta chains below come from one sample, sequenced in a study of T cells after yellow fever vaccination. TCRdb independently ran MiXCR on the 5' RACE reads; one entry per CDR3 protein. In the table there are some 600,000 distinct CDR3 sequences, about a sixth of which are singletons. Source: PBMCs, taken more than 4 days after the first yellow fever vaccination. The receptors derive from a man between 18 and 35 years old who received the YFV17D yellow fever vaccine.

There are a few counts of this clonotype. The chain combines TRBV19 with TRBJ1-2; weak D call: TRBD1 (6 bases). Germline values: CDR1 LNHDA, CDR2 SQIVND (reference sequence). Trimming took off 5 bases at V and 8 bases at J, with 15 bases between the two ends. This CDR3 has 13 amino acids. DNA of the CDR3: TGTGCCAGTAGTTCCCACCCGACAGGAGGCTACACCTTC. Translating it yields CASSSHPTGGYTF.

Only a few counts were recorded for this clonotype. The V gene is TRBV6-5, the J gene TRBJ2-7; D is tentatively TRBD1 or TRBD2 (6 bases each). V was shortened by 2 bases and J by 5 bases, with 13 bases between the two germline ends. The CDR3 sequence is 14 residues long. Per germline, CDR1 MNHEY and CDR2 SVGAGI. The CDR3 spells CASSYGGGMDEQYF. The CDR3 nucleotides are TGTGCCAGCAGTTACGGAGGGGGGATGGACGAGCAGTACTTC.

This clonotype was counted a few times. The chain recombines TRBV4-2 with TRBJ1-1; D uncertain. Germline-derived CDR1 and CDR2 are LGHNA and YNFKEQ. The CDR3 sequence is 15 residues long. V was cut by 4 bases and J by 3 bases, with 15 bases left in between. DNA of the CDR3: TGTGCCAGCAGCCCTTCGAAAGGACGGGACACTGAAGCTTTCTTT. This sequence encodes CASSPSKGRDTEAFF.

This clonotype came up a few times. The J gene is TRBJ2-1, the V gene TRBV4-1; maybe TRBD2 (6 bases). The CDR3 covers 17 residues. The germline V and J ends were trimmed by 4 bases and 1 base, with 17 bases remaining between them. Germline V lookup: CDR1 MGHRA, CDR2 YSYEKL. The DNA of the CDR3 is TGCGCCAGCAGCCCCTTCCCAGGTGGGAGGTCCTACAATGAGCAGTTCTTC. Protein: CASSPFPGGRSYNEQFF.

This clonotype was seen repeatedly, ten times or more. The chain uses TRBV7-6 and TRBJ2-7; D perhaps matches TRBD1 (5 bases). Germline-derived CDR1 and CDR2 are SGHVS and FNYEAQ. V was clipped by 3 bases and J by 1 base, with 10 bases between them. This CDR3 region has 14 residues. In nucleotides, the CDR3 is TGTGCCAGCAGCTTGGCAGGGAAATCCTACGAGCAGTACTTC. It is translated as CASSLAGKSYEQYF.

The chain combines TRBV5-4 with TRBJ1-6, with TRBD1 matching 10 bases. The germline CDR1 and CDR2 sequences are SGHNT and YYREEE (reference sequence). The CDR3 length is 15 residues. V lost 4 bases to trimming and J lost 11 bases; unmatched junction nucleotides: 9. CDR3 nucleotides: TGTGCCAGCAGCCGACCCGGGACAGGGGAGACACCCCTCCACTTT. The encoded protein is CASSRPGTGETPLHF.

Ten or more counts support this clonotype. CDR3 DNA: TGTGCCACCAGCAGAGTTAGCGGCGGGGATGAGCAGTTCTTC. Translation gives CATSRVSGGDEQFF. This chain uses TRBV15 with TRBJ2-1; D possibly corresponds to TRBD2 (6 bases). Germline V lookup: CDR1 LNHNV, CDR2 YYDKDF (reference sequence). The V gene lost 1 base and the J gene lost 8 bases, with 12 bases spanning the gap. CDR3 length: 14 residues.

This clonotype was detected ten times or more. This chain links TRBV12-3 or TRBV12-4 with TRBJ1-6; D gene uncertain. The V end lost 6 bases, the J end lost 9 bases, and 15 bases lay between the germline ends. The CDR3 consists of 14 residues. The DNA of the CDR3 is TGTGCCAGCAGCTTATTGATCGGGGTTTCACCCCTCCACTTT. Amino acids: CASSLLIGVSPLHF.

This clonotype has a count of ten or more. The chain is built from TRBV7-9 and TRBJ2-1; 8 bases match TRBD2. Germline assignment: CDR1 SEHNR and CDR2 FQNEAQ (reference sequence). After removal of 4 bases from V and 0 bases from J, the junction contained 8 bases not matched to a gene. This CDR3 region has 17 residues. The CDR3 region has the DNA TGTGCCAGCAGCTCCACGGGGGGGGGAAGCTCCTACAATGAGCAGTTCTTC. This codes for CASSSTGGGSSYNEQFF.

V usage is TRBV27 and J usage is TRBJ1-1; D perhaps matches TRBD1 (5 bases). The CDR3 runs 14 residues. Trimming cost V 4 bases and J 6 bases, with 15 bases left between them. Per germline, CDR1 MNHEY and CDR2 SMNVEV (reference sequence). CDR3 DNA: TGTGCCAGCAGTTCGCTACGGGACGGTGCTGAAGCTTTCTTT. Protein product: CASSSLRDGAEAFF.

The rearrangement joins TRBV20-1 to TRBJ2-7; 7 bases line up with TRBD1. V gave up 3 bases and J gave up 1 base; unmatched junction bases: 6. Germline CDR1 DFQATT, CDR2 SNEGSKA (reference sequence). This CDR3 is built from 14 residues. The CDR3 DNA follows: TGCAGTGCTAGCCGGGACAGAAATTCCTACGAGCAGTACTTC. Protein product: CSASRDRNSYEQYF.

The chain combines TRBV7-2 with TRBJ1-1; 7 bases line up with TRBD1. With V trimmed by 5 bases and J by 4 bases, 10 bases remained unmatched. Germline V gene sequence: CDR1 SGHTA, CDR2 FQGNSA. CDR3 size: 15 residues. CDR3 in amino acids: CASSANRGGITEAFF. The CDR3 coding sequence is TGTGCCAGCAGCGCAAACAGGGGTGGGATCACTGAAGCTTTCTTT.

The rearrangement joins TRBV5-4 to TRBJ1-2; no reliable D call. The CDR3 spans 15 residues. V lost 4 bases and J 5 bases, leaving 18 bases between the germline ends. Germline CDR1 SGHNT, CDR2 YYREEE (reference sequence). CDR3 sequence reads: CASSADPGRLYGYTF. DNA for the CDR3: TGTGCCAGCAGCGCGGACCCTGGACGGCTTTATGGCTACACCTTC.

CDR3 sequence: CASSPTIGSGTEAFF. The CDR3 nucleotides are TGTGCCAGCAGCCCCACTATCGGGTCGGGCACTGAAGCTTTCTTT. The gene calls are TRBV9 and TRBJ1-1; D unresolved. Germline CDR1 is SGDLS and CDR2 is YYNGEE. The CDR3 covers 15 residues. V lost 4 bases and J lost 4, with 17 bases in between. The whole variable domain, filled in from reference TRBV9 and TRBJ1-1, reads DSGVTQTPKHLITATGQRVTLRCSPRSGDLSVYWYQQSLDQGLQFLIQYYNGEERAKGNILERFSAQQFPDLHSELNLSSLELGDSALYFCASSPTIGSGTEAFFGQGTRLTVV.

The chain uses TRBV20-1 and TRBJ2-5; D perhaps matches TRBD1 (6 bases). Germline V gene sequence: CDR1 DFQATT, CDR2 SNEGSKA (reference sequence). This CDR3 is built from 15 residues. Trimming took off 4 bases at V and 2 bases at J, with 17 bases between the two ends. The CDR3 spells CSATTGGLPQETQYF. In DNA, the CDR3 is TGCAGTGCTACGACTGGGGGCCTCCCACAAGAGACCCAGTACTTC.

This clonotype was seen many times. V usage is TRBV29-1 and J usage is TRBJ1-1; D is unclear. Trimming took off 7 bases at V and 0 bases at J, with 12 bases between the two ends. Germline V lookup: CDR1 SQVTM, CDR2 ANQGSEA. CDR3 length: 13 amino acids. This CDR3 is CSAEDGMNTEAFF. As DNA, the CDR3 is TGCAGCGCGGAAGACGGGATGAACACTGAAGCTTTCTTT.

The rearrangement joins TRBV11-2 to TRBJ1-2; D not certain. Germline values: CDR1 SGHAT, CDR2 FQNNGV. The CDR3 runs to 16 residues. The V and J ends lost 6 bases and 0 bases respectively, with 17 bases between them. In DNA, the CDR3 is TGTGCCAGCAGACCCCCCGGCAGGAGCACTAACTATGGCTACACCTTC. Protein sequence: CASRPPGRSTNYGYTF.

This clonotype was detected only a few times. The chain combines TRBV6-5 with TRBJ2-5; the D is unclear. Germline V gives CDR1 MNHEY, CDR2 SVGAGI. Deletions cut 0 bases from V and 4 bases from J, with 12 bases between. The length of the CDR3 is 15 residues. The CDR3 sequence: CASSYSLGPVETQYF. CDR3 nucleotides: TGTGCCAGCAGTTACTCGTTAGGGCCCGTAGAGACCCAGTACTTC.

This clonotype was observed many times. This rearrangement joins TRBV5-1 to TRBJ2-4; D is ambiguous. This CDR3 contains 14 residues. Germline CDR1 SGHRS, CDR2 YFSETQ. The V and J ends lost 4 bases and 6 bases respectively, with 14 bases between them. Written as DNA, the CDR3 is TGCGCCAGCAGCCCTGGGGATCCCAGAAACATTCAGTACTTC. Residues: CASSPGDPRNIQYF.

This clonotype was seen a few times. This chain connects TRBV6-5 to TRBJ1-3, with D uncertain. With 0 bases removed from V and 2 bases from J, the gap between germline ends came to 8 bases. Germline V gene data show CDR1 as MNHEY and CDR2 as SVGAGI. The CDR3 loop spans 15 amino acids. The CDR3 nucleotides are TGTGCCAGCAGTTACTCCTCCAGGACTGGAAACACCATATATTTT. Translating it yields CASSYSSRTGNTIYF.

J is TRBJ2-3 and V is TRBV10-3; D call uncertain. CDR3 length: 16 residues. The germline V and J ends were trimmed by 5 bases and 0 bases, with 15 bases remaining between them. The germline gives CDR1 ENHRY, CDR2 SYGVKD. CDR3 amino acids: CAISKRPLSSTDTQYF. CDR3 sequence (DNA): TGTGCCATCAGTAAGCGACCATTAAGTAGCACAGATACGCAGTATTTT.

This sequence joins TRBV7-9 and TRBJ2-3, with 7 bases matching TRBD2. V was clipped by 5 bases and J by 4 bases; unmatched bases: 9. This CDR3 is built from 15 residues. The germline CDR1 and CDR2 sequences are SEHNR and FQNEAQ (reference sequence). The CDR3 nucleotides are TGTGCCAGCAGCCCCTTTGAGCGGGGCGCAGATACGCAGTATTTT. Encoded protein: CASSPFERGADTQYF.

This clonotype was counted between two and nine times. This sequence joins TRBV12-3 or TRBV12-4 and TRBJ1-4; TRBD1 matches 8 bases. V shed 4 bases, J shed 7 bases, and the junction held 8 bases outside the gene matches. This CDR3 is 15 amino acids long. CDR3 loop: CASSSPPDRAEKLFF. DNA for the CDR3: TGTGCCAGCAGTTCCCCCCCGGACAGGGCTGAAAAACTGTTTTTT.

J is TRBJ2-5 and V is TRBV28; TRBD2 agrees at 10 bases. The trim removed 4 bases at V and 2 bases at J, leaving 7 bases unmatched. CDR3 length equals 16 residues. CDR1 is MDHEN, CDR2 SYDVKM, per germline. CDR3 amino acids: CASSSISGGPQETQYF. DNA of the CDR3: TGTGCCAGCAGTTCTATTAGCGGGGGGCCGCAAGAGACCCAGTACTTC.

This clonotype was picked up many times. The rearrangement uses TRBV4-1 and TRBJ2-1, with 12 nucleotides matching TRBD2. V dropped 2 bases and J dropped 5; count of bases not matched to a gene: 13. The V gene's germline CDR1 is MGHRA and CDR2 YSYEKL. This CDR3 has 19 amino acids. CDR3 sequence: CASSQLPAASGGVHNEQFF. As DNA, the CDR3 is TGCGCCAGCAGCCAACTCCCGGCAGCTAGCGGGGGGGTGCACAATGAGCAGTTCTTC.

The chain employs TRBV19 and TRBJ2-1, with D unresolved. V lost 3 bases, J lost 0 bases, and 12 bases lay in between. The CDR3 extends over 16 amino acids. Germline CDR1 reads LNHDA; CDR2 reads SQIVND (reference sequence). The chain's CDR3 is CASSILGRISYNEQFF. For the CDR3, the DNA is TGTGCCAGTAGTATTTTAGGCCGAATCTCCTACAATGAGCAGTTCTTC.

V and J are TRBV20-1 and TRBJ1-6, with D unclear. V gave up 0 bases and J gave up 0 bases, with 12 bases separating them. This CDR3 is 17 amino acids long. CDR1 and CDR2 from the germline V gene are DFQATT and SNEGSKA (reference sequence). The CDR3 region has the DNA TGCAGTGCTAGAGATCTCCGGGCGAGCTCCTATAATTCACCCCTCCACTTT. It codes for CSARDLRASSYNSPLHF.

This clonotype was seen a handful of times. The V call is TRBV28, the J call TRBJ2-5; D is possibly TRBD1 (5 bases). Germline CDR1 MDHEN, CDR2 SYDVKM. Trimming removed 5 bases at V and 5 bases at J, with 18 bases between. The CDR3 contains 15 residues. The CDR3 nucleotides are TGTGCCAGCAGTCCTCTAGGGGCTCAAAGTGAGACCCAGTACTTC. This translates into CASSPLGAQSETQYF.

This clonotype was seen a handful of times. The V gene is TRBV5-5, the J gene TRBJ1-5, with unresolved D. V was clipped by 3 bases and J by 8 bases, with 18 bases between them. Germline assignment: CDR1 SGHKS and CDR2 YYEKEE (reference sequence). This CDR3 contains 15 residues. CDR3: CASSSIFMGSEPQHF. CDR3 in DNA: TGTGCCAGCAGCTCGATCTTTATGGGCAGCGAGCCCCAGCATTTT.

The chain joins TRBV10-2 to TRBJ2-5; D unclear. CDR1 is WSHSY and CDR2 is SAAADI in the germline V gene. V dropped 4 bases and J dropped 7 bases, with 13 bases sitting between them. The CDR3 sequence is 13 residues long. The CDR3 region is CASSGAMGSTQYF. DNA of the CDR3: TGCGCCAGCAGTGGGGCTATGGGGTCGACCCAGTACTTC.